Sequencing of this T cell receptor beta chain was carried out in a study of blood T cell repertoires in COVID-19 (dated by TCRdb to about 2020). Notes on the research overall: The collaborator samples originated in the United States, Italy and Spain and spanned the acute and convalescent phases of COVID-19. Samples came from the ongoing ImmuneRACE study (first 160 participants) plus 1,254 subjects from 6 global collaborators. Subjects who had been exposed to COVID-19, were actively infected with it, or had recovered from it provided the deeply sampled blood TCRbeta repertoires that made up the dataset. Where available, HLA class I and class II types were taken from metadata supplied by the sample provider and were not determined by assay-based typing. The repertoires were released in a freely available public database meant as a resource for research on the immune response to SARS-CoV-2. The material from the prospective study consisted of cDNA or gDNA derived from T cells, B-cell-depleted T cells, or PBMCs. A de-identified subject ID, COVID-19 status, age in years and sex were almost always included in the sample metadata.

Paper-wide results and their limitations: How much clinical and demographic metadata was included differed by source and by participant, and the metadata was provided uncurated.

TCRbeta CDR3 regions were amplified from genomic DNA using the immunoSEQ Assay, a bias-controlled multiplex PCR. Per the authors' processing: Within the assay, amplification of reference gene primers was used to estimate how many nucleated cells each sample contained. Sequence reads were collapsed and filtered to measure the absolute abundance of every unique TCRbeta CDR3 rearrangement. For each sample, productive Simpson clonality was calculated as the square root of Simpson's diversity index across productive rearrangements. Sourced from immuneACCESS, this table was stored by TCRdb with only in-frame sequences that have V and J called. A share of the clones is absent; for the studies checked, an unresolved V gene accounts for under half, and the remainder has no known explanation. The V and J calls and clone size are taken from that table; D and trimming were inferred from the DNA. This sample holds about 260,000 clones; 65% to 90% were observed only once. The ten most abundant clones make up around 1.8% of the sample.

The CDR3 spans 17 residues, from the cysteine through the phenylalanine. The DNA shown is the 51-base CDR3, in frame from base 1. From the germline V gene, CDR1 is SGHAT and CDR2 is FQNNGV. Compared with germline, V lacks 1 base and J lacks 4 bases; bases without a gene match: 5. Collaborating institutions collected whole blood in K2EDTA tubes following their own protocols. For TCRbeta analysis, collaborators shipped samples in one of three forms: frozen whole blood, isolated PBMCs, or DNA extracted from either of those sample types. Worth noting for this clone: Its antigen remains unidentified. Base quality data are lacking; no much larger clone is found one base away.

Sequenced sample: peripheral blood. This receptor was identified in a man aged 25-40 years with active or convalescent COVID-19. The chain couples TRBV11-2 to TRBJ2-1, with 12 central nucleotides matching TRBD2. The CDR3 protein: CASSLVASGGVYNEQFF. The DNA reads TGTGCCAGCAGCTTAGTGGCTAGCGGGGGGGTTTACAATGAGCAGTTCTTC.